Following are 27 T cell receptor beta chains from one sample sequenced in a study of cytomegalovirus exposure and HLA in healthy donors. Researchers ran the PCR with 60 Vbeta and 13 Jbeta primers. Sequenced by immunoSEQ multiplex PCR; TCRdb stores in-frame clones only, minus some. Of 24,000 or so clones listed, roughly 73% are singletons. The sequenced material came from PBMCs. These receptors came from a male donor in good health and CMV-seronegative.

This chain links TRBV28 with TRBJ2-7; D may be TRBD2 (7 bases). V lost 1 base, J lost 2 bases, and 12 bases lay in between. Germline V gene lookup returns CDR1 MDHEN and CDR2 SYDVKM. This CDR3 is built from 15 residues. This chain's CDR3 is CASSLLGGAAYEQYF. For the CDR3, the DNA is TGTGCCAGCAGTTTATTAGGGGGGGCGGCCTACGAGCAGTACTTC. Variable domain in full (rest from reference TRBV28 and TRBJ2-7): DVKVTQSSRYLVKRTGEKVFLECVQDMDHENMFWYRQDPGLGLRLIYFSYDVKMKEKGDIPEGYSVSREKKERFSLILESASTNQTSMYLCASSLLGGAAYEQYFGPGTRLTVT.

The V call is TRBV5-1, the J call TRBJ1-4, with 8 positions matching TRBD1. The V gene end was trimmed by 4 bases and the J gene end by 4 bases; junction bases not matched to a gene: 15. Per germline, CDR1 SGHRS and CDR2 YFSETQ. CDR3 length equals 18 residues. For the CDR3, the DNA is TGCGCCAGCAGCCCCTGGGACAGGCAAGGCGAGATTAATGAAAAACTGTTTTTT. The encoded protein is CASSPWDRQGEINEKLFF.

This clone has just a few counts. The chain recombines TRBV4-3 with TRBJ1-5, with D unclear. Trimming removed 0 bases at V and 1 base at J, with 7 bases between. Germline V gene lookup returns CDR1 LGHNA and CDR2 YSLEER. The CDR3 is 15 amino acids. The CDR3 region has the DNA TGCGCCAGCAGCCAAGATTGGGCAAGCAATCAGCCCCAGCATTTT. Translating gives CASSQDWASNQPQHF.

The chain has TRBV18 and TRBJ2-7, with D perhaps matching TRBD2 (5 bases). The CDR3 has 14 amino acids. Germline CDR1 reads KGHSH; CDR2 reads LQKENI. Trimming cost V 3 bases and J 6 bases, with 15 bases left between them. The CDR3 coding sequence is TGTGCCAGCTCACCTGACGGACTCCGGTTCGAGCAGTACTTC. Amino acids: CASSPDGLRFEQYF.

This chain connects TRBV19 to TRBJ1-4, with D possibly TRBD1 on 5 matching bases. V lost 1 base and J 3 bases, leaving 9 bases between the germline ends. The CDR3 loop spans 15 amino acids. Germline V gene data show CDR1 as LNHDA and CDR2 as SQIVND (reference sequence). In DNA, the CDR3 is TGTGCCAGTAGTATAGTAGGGGATCCTAATGAAAAACTGTTTTTT. Amino acid sequence: CASSIVGDPNEKLFF.

This clone was seen only a few times. The chain recombines TRBV27 with TRBJ2-7; possible D gene TRBD2, 5 bases. Trimming shortened V by 5 bases and J by 4 bases, and 18 bases separated the two germline ends. CDR3 length equals 15 residues. The V gene's germline CDR1 is MNHEY and CDR2 SMNVEV (reference sequence). CDR3 DNA: TGTGCCAGCAGTCCGGCGGGTTTACCTTTGTACGAGCAGTACTTC. Protein: CASSPAGLPLYEQYF.

The chain has TRBV7-9 and TRBJ2-5, with 7 nucleotides matching TRBD2. This CDR3 contains 13 residues. The germline gives CDR1 SEHNR, CDR2 FQNEAQ (reference sequence). The V and J ends lost 0 bases and 13 bases, in that order; junction bases with no gene match: 8. The CDR3 sequence is CASSLAGGRPVYF. The CDR3 nucleotides read TGTGCCAGCAGCTTAGCGGGGGGGAGGCCGGTGTACTTC.

V usage is TRBV28 and J usage is TRBJ2-1; tentatively, D is TRBD1 (5 bases). Germline CDR1 and CDR2: MDHEN and SYDVKM. The CDR3 has 15 residues. V shed 7 bases and J shed 0 bases, with 13 bases lying between them. This chain's CDR3 is CASKTGQSSYNEQFF. The DNA for the CDR3 is TGTGCCAGCAAAACAGGTCAAAGCTCCTACAATGAGCAGTTCTTC.

The chain is built from TRBV18 and TRBJ2-2; D assignment may be TRBD1 or TRBD2 (5 bases each). V shed 6 bases and J shed 3 bases, with 11 bases lying between them. The length of the CDR3 is 14 residues. Germline V gene sequence: CDR1 KGHSH, CDR2 LQKENI. The CDR3: CASSPGRDTGELFF. CDR3 nucleotides: TGTGCCAGCTCTCCAGGGCGGGACACCGGGGAGCTGTTTTTT.

The chain has TRBV19 and TRBJ2-7; D might be TRBD2 (5 bases). The germline V gene encodes CDR1 LNHDA and CDR2 SQIVND (reference sequence). The length of the CDR3 is 15 residues. The germline V and J ends were trimmed by 4 bases and 3 bases, with 16 bases remaining between them. This CDR3 reads CASSTEAESFYEQYF. DNA for the CDR3: TGTGCCAGTAGTACCGAAGCGGAGTCCTTCTACGAGCAGTACTTC.

The chain joins TRBV28 to TRBJ2-7; 10 positions match TRBD1. CDR1 and CDR2 (germline): MDHEN, SYDVKM. V shed 7 bases and J 2 bases; nucleotides not matched to a gene: 5. The CDR3 is 14 amino acids. The CDR3 here is CASIRTGGTYEQYF. DNA of the CDR3: TGTGCCAGCATTAGGACAGGGGGAACCTACGAGCAGTACTTC.

The rearrangement links TRBV7-2 to TRBJ2-7; 9 bases are a match to TRBD1. CDR3 length: 14 residues. With 4 bases clipped from V and 5 bases from J, the junction kept 6 bases outside the gene matches. From germline, CDR1 is SGHTA and CDR2 FQGNSA. The CDR3 loop reads CASSSTGGVDEQYF. The CDR3 DNA is TGTGCCAGCAGCTCGACAGGGGGTGTCGACGAGCAGTACTTC.

This chain joins TRBV5-4 and TRBJ2-2, with a possible D match to TRBD2 (5 bases). The ends were cut back, 2 bases at V and 4 bases at J, with 18 bases in the middle. CDR3 length: 17 amino acids. Germline V lookup: CDR1 SGHNT, CDR2 YYREEE (reference sequence). CDR3 sequence (DNA): TGTGCCAGCAGCTTCGCTAGCCCCTCCTCCTTCACCGGGGAGCTGTTTTTT. It is translated as CASSFASPSSFTGELFF.

V is TRBV2 and J is TRBJ2-2; TRBD2 matches at 7 bases. Germline V lookup: CDR1 SNHLY, CDR2 FYNNEI. This CDR3 contains 14 residues. The V gene end was trimmed by 7 bases and the J gene end by 4 bases; junction bases not matched to a gene: 6. The CDR3 reads CASTSGISTGELFF. CDR3 nucleotides: TGTGCCAGCACCAGCGGGATCTCCACCGGGGAGCTGTTTTTT.

This chain links TRBV9 with TRBJ2-5; 10 bases map to TRBD2. Germline V gene data show CDR1 as SGDLS and CDR2 as YYNGEE. V was clipped by 0 bases and J by 5 bases; unmatched bases: 4. The CDR3 contains 15 residues. The CDR3 bases are TGTGCCAGCAGCGTAGATGGGACTAGCGATGAGACCCAGTACTTC. As protein: CASSVDGTSDETQYF.

The chain employs TRBV30 and TRBJ2-3; weak D call: TRBD1 (5 bases). The CDR3 length is 13 residues. CDR1 and CDR2 (germline): GTSNPN, SVGIG (reference sequence). Deletions cut 4 bases from V and 4 bases from J, with 12 bases between. CDR3 sequence (DNA): TGTGCCTGGAAACAGGTTTGGGCAGATACGCAGTATTTT. Residues: CAWKQVWADTQYF.

The gene calls are TRBV18 and TRBJ2-7, with D tentatively TRBD1 (5 bases). V shed 0 bases and J shed 4 bases, with 13 bases lying between them. Germline CDR1 reads KGHSH; CDR2 reads LQKENI. The CDR3 runs 15 residues. CDR3 amino acids: CASSPPAGLGYEQYF. The CDR3 nucleotides are TGTGCCAGCTCACCACCGGCAGGGCTGGGGTACGAGCAGTACTTC.

The CDR3 sequence: CASLAGGTNTGELFF. The CDR3 coding sequence is TGCGCCAGCTTAGCGGGGGGCACGAACACCGGGGAGCTGTTTTTT. J is TRBJ2-2 and V is TRBV5-1, with 10 positions matching TRBD2. Germline V gene lookup returns CDR1 SGHRS and CDR2 YFSETQ. V gave up 7 bases and J gave up 0 bases; unmatched junction bases: 3. The CDR3 contains 15 residues.

The gene calls are TRBV13 and TRBJ2-7; D is uncertain. V was clipped by 5 bases and J by 4 bases, with 12 bases between them. Germline CDR1 and CDR2: PRHDT and FYEKMQ (reference sequence). The CDR3 has 13 amino acids. The CDR3 loop reads CASSPRSGYEQYF. CDR3 DNA: TGTGCCAGCAGCCCCCGTTCGGGTTACGAGCAGTACTTC.

This clone was detected once. One end of the junction varies from germline; a read error may be responsible. The CDR3 sequence is CASSYHWTF. DNA of the CDR3: TGTGCCAGCAGTTACCACTGGACTTTC. The V gene is TRBV6-1, the J gene TRBJ1-2, with D uncertain. The germline CDR1 and CDR2 sequences are MNHNS and SASEGT. The CDR3 spans 9 residues.

This clone appeared a single time. This chain links TRBV28 with TRBJ2-1; TRBD2 agrees at 7 bases. The CDR3 runs to 16 residues. CDR1 and CDR2 from the germline V gene are MDHEN and SYDVKM. Trimming cost V 6 bases and J 5 bases; bases outside gene matches: 13. CDR3 nucleotide sequence: TGTGCCAGCAGCGAAGTATATGGGGGGGGAAACAATGAGCAGTTCTTC. Residues: CASSEVYGGGNNEQFF.

The genes are TRBV6-6 and TRBJ2-1, with TRBD2 matching over 10 bases. The germline V gene has CDR1 MNHNY and CDR2 SVGAGI (reference sequence). The CDR3 contains 16 residues. Trimming at V came to 6 bases and at J to 1 base, leaving 6 bases not matched to a gene. The CDR3 spells CASSPTSGNSYNEQFF. The CDR3 region has the DNA TGTGCCAGCAGCCCCACTAGCGGGAATTCCTACAATGAGCAGTTCTTC.

The rearrangement links TRBV6-1 to TRBJ2-1; 10 nucleotides agree with TRBD2. Germline V CDR1 and CDR2: MNHNS, SASEGT. V shed 1 base and J 6 bases; nucleotides not matched to a gene: 3. The CDR3 runs 15 residues. CDR3 DNA: TGTGCCAGCAGTGAAGAAGCGGGAGGGGTCAATGAGCAGTTCTTC. Its translation: CASSEEAGGVNEQFF.

The V gene is TRBV4-3, the J gene TRBJ2-3; tentatively, D is TRBD2 (5 bases). V was cut by 0 bases and J by 2 bases, with 15 bases left in between. Germline V gene lookup returns CDR1 LGHNA and CDR2 YSLEER. CDR3 length: 17 amino acids. The DNA for the CDR3 is TGCGCCAGCAGCCAAGATTTCCATGAGGGTTTCACAGATACGCAGTATTTT. Its protein product is CASSQDFHEGFTDTQYF.

This sequence joins TRBV29-1 and TRBJ1-1; D ambiguous. There are 14 residues in the CDR3. CDR1 is SQVTM, CDR2 ANQGSEA, per germline. The ends were cut back, 6 bases at V and 4 bases at J, with 18 bases in the middle. The CDR3: CSVTPHPGTTEAFF. The CDR3 nucleotides are TGCAGCGTAACCCCGCACCCGGGTACCACTGAAGCTTTCTTT.

This clone was counted only a few times. The chain combines TRBV6-1 with TRBJ2-7, with a possible D match to TRBD2 (6 bases). V was pared by 3 bases and J by 7 bases, with 13 bases between. This CDR3 has 13 amino acids. The germline V gene encodes CDR1 MNHNS and CDR2 SASEGT. The CDR3 protein is CASSDREVLEQYF. CDR3 nucleotides: TGTGCCAGCAGTGACAGGGAGGTTTTAGAGCAGTACTTC.

The CDR3 loop is CASSLGQGRGGTGELFF. CDR3 bases: TGTGCCAGCAGCTTGGGACAGGGTAGGGGAGGCACCGGGGAGCTGTTTTTT. The V gene is TRBV5-8, the J gene TRBJ2-2; possibly TRBD1 for D (7 bases). The V gene's germline CDR1 is SGHTS and CDR2 YDEGEE. The CDR3 loop spans 17 amino acids. V was shortened by 0 bases and J by 4 bases, with 16 bases between the two germline ends.